What follows describes a single T cell receptor (beta chain). This sample is drawn from a study of CD8 T cells in Susac syndrome. Germline CDR1 and CDR2: SQVTM and ANQGSEA. Deletions cut 8 bases from V and 4 bases from J, with 14 bases between. The CDR3 runs to 12 residues. Random hexamers were used to reverse transcribe an amount of about 0.45 to 1 ug RNA. TCRdb itself ran the immunoSEQ multiplex PCR reads through MiXCR, one entry per CDR3 protein. The repertoire holds just over 150,000 distinct CDR3 sequences, around 95% seen once, with roughly 0.16% in the top ten. Negative isolation yielded the CD8+ and CD4+ T cells, while FACS enriched the TEMRA cells.

This TCR was recovered from a human donor with Susac syndrome. Sequenced input: CD4+ T cells from PBMCs. J is TRBJ2-5 and V is TRBV29-1, with D perhaps matching TRBD1 (6 bases). The CDR3 reads CSLLGQGETQYF. The CDR3, as DNA: TGCAGCCTGCTGGGACAAGGAGAGACCCAGTACTTC.